This T cell receptor (beta chain) came from a study of blood T cell repertoires in COVID-19. Across the whole study: Some COVID-19 samples were acute and others convalescent; all came from the United States, Italy and Spain.

The method was immunoSEQ multiplex PCR; TCRdb's version includes in-frame clones alone and lacks a portion of them. The table includes about 130,000 clones, around 88% detected once. The sequence came from a man aged 55 to 70 with COVID-19, enrolled during active disease. The sequenced sample was peripheral blood.

In DNA, the CDR3 is TGTGCCAGCAGTTACTCCTACTATGGCTACACCTTC. This encodes CASSYSYYGYTF. The genes are TRBV6-2 or TRBV6-3 and TRBJ1-2, with no clear D. V was trimmed by 0 bases and J by 3 bases, leaving 2 bases between them. CDR3 size: 12 residues. Germline-derived CDR1 and CDR2 are MNHEY and SVGEGT.